The next 17 T cell receptor beta chains were all read from a single sample in a study of T cell responses to AZD1222 COVID-19 vaccine. Method: immunoSEQ multiplex PCR; TCRdb's copy keeps in-frame clones and lacks some. The repertoire holds 65,000 to 70,000 clones, with over 60% as singletons. This material consisted of peripheral blood, taken on day 0 of AZD1222 vaccination. The source of these receptors is an adult in good health.

This chain uses TRBV6-5 with TRBJ1-1; 8 bases agree with TRBD1. Germline CDR1 is MNHEY and CDR2 is SVGAGI. CDR3 size: 13 residues. V shed 5 bases, J shed 6 bases, and the junction held 5 bases outside the gene matches. CDR3 amino acids: CASSRDRSSEAFF. CDR3 nucleotides: TGTGCCAGCAGTCGGGACAGGAGCTCTGAAGCTTTCTTT.

The table lists this clone with a few counts. J is TRBJ2-2 and V is TRBV6-2 or TRBV6-3, with no clear D. This CDR3 comprises 14 residues. CDR1 is MNHEY, CDR2 SVGEGT, per germline. The germline V and J ends were trimmed by 2 bases and 2 bases, with 6 bases remaining between them. As DNA, the CDR3 is TGTGCCAGCAGTTACACCGACAACACCGGGGAGCTGTTTTTT. This codes for CASSYTDNTGELFF.

The chain recombines TRBV5-6 with TRBJ2-5, with 12 bases identical to TRBD2. This CDR3 comprises 16 residues. CDR1 is SGHDT and CDR2 is YYEEEE in the germline V gene. Trimming removed 4 bases from V and 5 bases from J; junction bases left unmatched: 9. CDR3 DNA: TGTGCCAGCAGCCCCTCCCTAGCGGGGGGGCCTGAGACCCAGTACTTC. This gives the protein CASSPSLAGGPETQYF.

This chain uses TRBV6-5 with TRBJ1-2, with TRBD1 identical over 8 bases. The CDR3 has 14 residues. V lost 5 bases to trimming and J lost 8 bases; unmatched junction nucleotides: 10. The germline CDR1 and CDR2 sequences are MNHEY and SVGAGI. The CDR3: CASSQIDRGPGYTF. The CDR3, as DNA: TGTGCCAGCAGTCAAATCGACAGGGGACCCGGCTACACCTTC.

This clone was seen more than once but under ten times. A far larger clone is a single base away, which makes a read error likely. This chain uses TRBV5-1 with TRBJ1-2, with 11 positions matching TRBD1. Trimming at V came to 7 bases and at J to 7 bases, leaving 12 bases not matched to a gene. This CDR3 is 15 amino acids long. The germline V gene encodes CDR1 SGHRS and CDR2 YFSETQ. This CDR3 is CASCAEPGTGGGYTF. The CDR3 coding sequence is TGCGCCAGCTGCGCGGAACCCGGGACAGGGGGTGGCTACACCTTC.

In DNA, the CDR3 is TGCGCCAGTGTCGCTGGAGTAGGTTCACCCCTCCACTTT. Residues: CASVAGVGSPLHF. The chain combines TRBV10-2 with TRBJ1-6; D is ambiguous. CDR1 WSHSY and CDR2 SAAADI come from the germline V gene. There are 13 residues in the CDR3. The V end lost 9 bases, the J end lost 9 bases, and 15 bases lay between the germline ends.

The V gene is TRBV7-2, the J gene TRBJ1-5; D unclear. The CDR3 runs to 12 residues. Germline assignment: CDR1 SGHTA and CDR2 FQGNSA. V lost 4 bases, J lost 4 bases, and 5 bases lay in between. CDR3 DNA: TGTGCCAGCAGCTACCTAAATCAGCCCCAGCATTTT. It is translated as CASSYLNQPQHF.

In regard to this clone: Sequence at one end of the junction differs from germline and may be a read error. The J gene is TRBJ1-1, the V gene TRBV6-5; D ambiguous. This CDR3 comprises 13 residues. In germline, CDR1 is MNHEY, CDR2 SVGAGI. CDR3 amino acids: CASSDSWGSEAFF. The CDR3 bases are TGTGCCAGCAGTGACTCATGGGGAAGTGAAGCTTTCTTT.

The chain carries TRBV5-6 and TRBJ2-2, with 7 bases fitting TRBD1. Germline assignment: CDR1 SGHDT and CDR2 YYEEEE. The CDR3 loop spans 15 amino acids. V trimming: 0 bases; J trimming: 5 bases; junction bases outside the gene matches: 4. Here the CDR3 reads CASSLGQGVTGELFF. DNA of the CDR3: TGTGCCAGCAGCTTGGGACAGGGTGTTACCGGGGAGCTGTTTTTT.

This clone was found once. The chain is built from TRBV21-1 and TRBJ2-4; the table names TRBD1, a call not compared with the DNA. TRBV21-1 counts as a pseudogene. The CDR3 sequence is 18 residues long. The CDR3 reads CASSLKPPDRVVKNIQYF. As DNA, the CDR3 is TGTGCCAGCAGCCTAAAGCCCCCGGACAGGGTGGTCAAAAACATTCAGTACTTC.

The CDR3 loop is CASSLDGVSGNTIYF. CDR3 in DNA: TGCGCCAGCAGCTTGGATGGGGTCTCTGGAAACACCATATATTTT. The chain joins TRBV5-1 to TRBJ1-3; no clear D gene. Germline CDR1 and CDR2: SGHRS and YFSETQ. CDR3 length: 15 amino acids. Trimming shortened V by 0 bases and J by 0 bases, and 7 bases separated the two germline ends.

The chain is built from TRBV10-3 and TRBJ1-4; 8 bases map to TRBD1. Germline CDR1 ENHRY, CDR2 SYGVKD. The CDR3 totals 14 residues. Trimming at V came to 6 bases and at J to 3 bases, leaving 3 bases not matched to a gene. The CDR3 sequence is CAISGTGPNEKLFF. DNA for the CDR3: TGTGCCATCAGCGGGACAGGCCCTAATGAAAAACTGTTTTTT.

The chain carries TRBV14 and TRBJ2-1, with 11 bases fitting TRBD2. The germline V gene encodes CDR1 SGHDN and CDR2 FVKESK. Trimming removed 3 bases from V and 7 bases from J; junction bases left unmatched: 5. CDR3 length equals 15 residues. In DNA, the CDR3 is TGTGCCAGCAGCCATACTAGCGGGGGCCGTAATGAGCAGTTCTTC. The encoded protein is CASSHTSGGRNEQFF.

This clone was counted once. The chain combines TRBV11-2 with TRBJ1-2; no clear D gene. The CDR3 is 12 amino acids. Germline assignment: CDR1 SGHAT and CDR2 FQNNGV. Trimming took off 1 base at V and 4 bases at J, with 4 bases between the two ends. CDR3 amino acids: CASSLVGYGYTF. As DNA, the CDR3 is TGTGCCAGCAGCTTAGTTGGCTATGGCTACACCTTC.

The V call is TRBV11-3, the J call TRBJ1-1, with 11 bases matching TRBD1. Germline trimming cut 4 bases from V and 3 bases from J; bases unmatched to any gene: 10. Germline CDR1 and CDR2: SGHNT and YENEEA. The CDR3 is made up of 17 amino acids. In nucleotides, the CDR3 is TGTGCCAGCAGCTCGACTCCGGGACAGGGGGAGGACACTGAAGCTTTCTTT. Its protein is CASSSTPGQGEDTEAFF.

This clone was detected a few times. The rearrangement joins TRBV20-1 to TRBJ2-7; no firm D call. The V gene's germline CDR1 is DFQATT and CDR2 SNEGSKA (reference sequence). The CDR3 runs to 13 residues. The V gene lost 3 bases and the J gene lost 3 bases, with 12 bases spanning the gap. The CDR3 nucleotides are TGCAGTGCTAGTCAGGCGACGGGCTACGAGCAGTACTTC. Its protein product is CSASQATGYEQYF.

The chain combines TRBV29-1 with TRBJ1-2; 10 bases are a match to TRBD1. Trimming removed 2 bases from V and 7 bases from J; junction bases left unmatched: 10. The CDR3 runs 15 residues. Germline V lookup: CDR1 SQVTM, CDR2 ANQGSEA. The CDR3 bases are TGCAGCGTTGAACTTAGGGACAGGGGCGGTTTTGGCTACACCTTC. This translates into CSVELRDRGGFGYTF.